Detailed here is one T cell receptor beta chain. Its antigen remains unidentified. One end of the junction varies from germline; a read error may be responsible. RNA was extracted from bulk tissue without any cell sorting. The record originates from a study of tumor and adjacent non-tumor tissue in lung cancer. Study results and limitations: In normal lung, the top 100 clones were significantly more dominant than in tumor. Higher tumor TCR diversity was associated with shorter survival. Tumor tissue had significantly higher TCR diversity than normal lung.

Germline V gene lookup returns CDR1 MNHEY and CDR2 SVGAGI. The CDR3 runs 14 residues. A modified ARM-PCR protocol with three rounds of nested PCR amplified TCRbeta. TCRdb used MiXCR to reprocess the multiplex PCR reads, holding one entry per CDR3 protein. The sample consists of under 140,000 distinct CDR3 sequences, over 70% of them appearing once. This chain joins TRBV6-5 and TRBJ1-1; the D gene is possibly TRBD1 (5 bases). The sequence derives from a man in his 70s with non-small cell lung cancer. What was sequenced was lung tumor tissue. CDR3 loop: CAGSTGDLDTEAFF. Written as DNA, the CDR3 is TGTGCCGGCAGTACAGGAGACTTGGACACTGAAGCTTTCTTT.